The rows below give T cell receptor beta chains drawn from one sample of a study of T cells after yellow fever vaccination. TCRdb itself ran the 5' RACE reads through MiXCR, one entry per CDR3 protein. The sample contains hundreds of thousands of distinct CDR3 sequences, roughly an eighth of which appear only once. Sequencing was performed on PBMCs, taken on the day of the yellow fever booster vaccination. Receptor source: a man aged 30-40 years who received the YFV17D yellow fever vaccine. Each CDR3 is given with its conserved first and last residue. A D gene is named only where the DNA matches it firmly. Size is omitted from some rows. Given values are once, few, many or a class for expanded clones.

d_call j_call v_call clone_size cdr3_nt cdr3_aa
- TRBJ1-2 TRBV9 few TGTGCCAGCAGCTCGGGGGGTAGGAATGGCTACACCTTC CASSSGGRNGYTF
TRBD2 TRBJ2-7 TRBV6-5 - TGTGCCAGCAGTTTTGGAAGGACTAGCGGGAGAGGCGAGCAGTACTTC CASSFGRTSGRGEQYF
TRBD1 TRBJ1-5 TRBV6-2/TRBV6-3 - TGTGCCAGCAGTTACTCGAACAGGGGGCCTCAGCCCCAGCATTTT CASSYSNRGPQPQHF
- TRBJ2-1 TRBV3-1 - TGTGCCAGCAGCTCGGTGGGCCCCAACTACAATGAGCAGTTCTTC CASSSVGPNYNEQFF
- TRBJ2-5 TRBV11-2 - TGTGCCAGCAGCCCCGTCAGGGATGAGACCCAGTACTTC CASSPVRDETQYF
- TRBJ2-7 TRBV6-2/TRBV6-3 - TGTGCCAGCAGTAACCGCTTCAGGGAACCGGGGTGGTACGAGCAGTACTTC CASSNRFREPGWYEQYF
- TRBJ2-1 TRBV9 few TGTGCCAGCAGCGCCCACGGGGTAGCGTACAATGAGCAGTTCTTC CASSAHGVAYNEQFF
- TRBJ2-3 TRBV20-1 - TGCAGTGCTAGACACGTAGGGGCGCTCACAGATACGCAGTATTTT CSARHVGALTDTQYF
TRBD2 TRBJ2-3 TRBV6-4 many TGTGCCAGCAGTGACTCCGGGAGGGCCGCCGATACGCAGTATTTT CASSDSGRAADTQYF
TRBD2 TRBJ2-1 TRBV7-6 few TGTGCCAGCAGCTTAGCCGGGAGGTCCCGTCTCAATGAGCAGTTCTTC CASSLAGRSRLNEQFF
TRBD2 TRBJ2-5 TRBV20-1 many TGCAGTGCTAGTAGGGCTAGCGGGGAGACCCAGTACTTC CSASRASGETQYF
- TRBJ2-1 TRBV5-1 many TGCGCCAGCGGGGGGCTCTCCTACAATGAGCAGTTCTTC CASGGLSYNEQFF
- TRBJ1-3 TRBV7-6 few TGTGCCAGCAGCCAACGACAGGCCTCTGGAAACACCATATATTTT CASSQRQASGNTIYF
TRBD2 TRBJ2-2 TRBV7-9 - TGTGCCAGCAGCCTACAACTAGCGGCGAACACCGGGGAGCTGTTTTTT CASSLQLAANTGELFF
- TRBJ2-3 TRBV12-3/TRBV12-4 - TGTGCCAGCAGTTCTAGTCCGTTAGCGGCCATCACAGATACGCAGTATTTT CASSSSPLAAITDTQYF